These 9 T cell receptor beta chains share one sample of origin, sequenced in a study of Tregs in tolerant kidney transplant recipients. Data came from immunoSEQ multiplex PCR; TCRdb stores just in-frame clones and leaves some out. This repertoire shows nearly 95,000 clones, roughly 93% found once; its top ten account for 0.46%. Sequencing used CD4+ T cells from blood, obtained before the transplant. Every receptor here comes from a human donor who received a combined kidney and bone marrow transplant.

The chain combines TRBV2 with TRBJ2-2, with D unclear. CDR1 is SNHLY and CDR2 is FYNNEI in the germline V gene. The CDR3 totals 13 residues. Trimming took off 8 bases at V and 9 bases at J, with 16 bases between the two ends. CDR3 residues: CASGALLRRELFF. In nucleotides, the CDR3 is TGTGCCAGCGGTGCCCTGCTGCGTAGGGAGCTGTTTTTT.

The chain has TRBV18 and TRBJ2-4; 12 nucleotides line up with TRBD2. The germline V gene encodes CDR1 KGHSH and CDR2 LQKENI. This CDR3 region has 16 residues. Trimming removed 3 bases from V and 0 bases from J; junction bases left unmatched: 0. CDR3 loop: CASSPTSGRAKNIQYF. The CDR3 DNA reads TGTGCCAGCTCACCGACTAGCGGGAGAGCCAAAAACATTCAGTACTTC.

This chain uses TRBV29-1 with TRBJ1-2, with D unresolved. The CDR3 covers 12 residues. The V end was cut by 3 bases, the J end by 2 bases, with 7 bases between. CDR1 and CDR2 (germline): SQVTM, ANQGSEA. CDR3 sequence: CSVDLSNYGYTF. For the CDR3, the DNA is TGCAGCGTTGATCTGTCGAACTATGGCTACACCTTC.

This clone appeared a single time. V usage is TRBV9 and J usage is TRBJ1-3; 8 nucleotides align to TRBD1. Germline V gene sequence: CDR1 SGDLS, CDR2 YYNGEE. With V trimmed by 3 bases and J by 4 bases, 9 bases remained unmatched. CDR3 length: 16 residues. The DNA of the CDR3 is TGTGCCAGCAGCGGAGCCCTCGACAGGGGAGGAAACACCATATATTTT. Translated: CASSGALDRGGNTIYF.

The rearrangement joins TRBV9 to TRBJ2-3; D may be TRBD2 (6 bases). Trimming cost V 4 bases and J 0 bases, with 15 bases left between them. CDR1 is SGDLS, CDR2 YYNGEE, per germline. The length of the CDR3 is 16 residues. The CDR3 reads CASSPPEGLSTDTQYF. The CDR3 DNA is TGTGCCAGCAGCCCGCCGGAGGGCCTAAGCACAGATACGCAGTATTTT.

The rearrangement links TRBV6-1 to TRBJ1-5; the D gene is possibly TRBD1 (5 bases). CDR1 is MNHNS, CDR2 SASEGT, per germline. The CDR3 covers 15 residues. Trimming pared 5 bases from V and 1 base from J, leaving 12 bases between. CDR3 protein: CASSPPTDSNQPQHF. The CDR3 DNA reads as TGTGCCAGCAGTCCTCCGACAGACAGCAATCAGCCCCAGCATTTT.

V gene TRBV18 combines with J gene TRBJ2-7; D perhaps matches TRBD1 (5 bases). The ends were cut back, 7 bases at V and 0 bases at J, with 10 bases in the middle. The CDR3 loop spans 13 amino acids. The germline gives CDR1 KGHSH, CDR2 LQKENI. The CDR3 is CASWSDSSYEQYF. DNA of the CDR3: TGTGCCAGCTGGTCAGACAGCTCCTACGAGCAGTACTTC.

V usage is TRBV5-1 and J usage is TRBJ1-2, with D possibly being TRBD1 (6 bases). The germline V gene has CDR1 SGHRS and CDR2 YFSETQ. Between the trimmed V and J ends, which lost 4 bases and 4 bases, there was a span of 17 bases. The length of the CDR3 is 15 residues. The CDR3 DNA sequence: TGCGCCAGCAGCCAAACGACAGGCGAAACCTATGGCTACACCTTC. It translates to CASSQTTGETYGYTF.

The rearrangement joins TRBV6-7 to TRBJ2-5, with a weak D call TRBD2 (5 bases). TRBV6-7 is recorded as an ORF, its role being uncertain. The CDR3 extends over 14 amino acids. The ends were cut back, 5 bases at V and 5 bases at J, with 15 bases in the middle. CDR3 DNA sequence: TGTGCCAGCAGTCCCCACCGGACTCGTGAGACCCAGTACTTC. Its translation is CASSPHRTRETQYF.